These T cell receptor beta chains were read from a single sample in a study of breast tumors, draining lymph nodes, adjacent tissues. Using its own MiXCR run on the multiplex PCR reads, TCRdb lists one record per CDR3 protein. The repertoire has 180,000 or so distinct CDR3 sequences, approximately 30% of them found once; the top ten carry around 4%. The material sequenced was axillary lymph node tissue. The receptors were sampled from a female donor with breast cancer. Some clones in this sample may be carry-over from other donors' samples. The CDR3 runs from the conserved cysteine through the conserved F or W. Each record gives: clone size, V gene, D gene, J gene, CDR3 protein, CDR3 DNA. D genes are given only for firm matches. Only part of the rows carry a size: once, few, many, or a class if the clone is expanded.

many,TRBV6-2/TRBV6-3,-,TRBJ1-5,CASSLGSLSRPQHF,TGTGCCAGCAGTTTAGGGTCCCTATCGCGGCCCCAGCATTTT
many,TRBV12-3/TRBV12-4,-,TRBJ2-7,CASSPQRGSYEQYF,TGTGCCAGCAGCCCACAACGGGGCTCCTACGAGCAGTACTTC
-,TRBV7-9,-,TRBJ2-2,CASSLEVGNTGELSW,TGTGCCAGCAGCTTAGAAGTGGGAAACACCGGGGAGCTGTCTTGG
-,TRBV6-1,TRBD2,TRBJ2-3,CASIDGTSGYTDTQYF,TGTGCCAGCATAGACGGGACTAGCGGGTACACAGATACGCAGTATTTT
many,TRBV20-1,TRBD2,TRBJ2-5,CSARDPSGGRETQYF,TGCAGTGCTAGAGACCCTAGCGGGGGGCGGGAGACCCAGTACTTC
many,TRBV7-9,-,TRBJ2-7,CASSSLVGRFYEQYF,TGTGCCAGCAGCTCCTTGGTAGGCCGCTTCTACGAGCAGTACTTC
-,TRBV6-2/TRBV6-3,-,TRBJ2-7,CASSHSRRDSTYEQYF,TGTGCCAGCAGTCACTCGAGGCGGGACTCCACCTACGAGCAGTACTTC
many,TRBV20-1,-,TRBJ2-3,CSANAPSFDTQYF,TGCAGTGCTAATGCCCCGTCATTCGATACGCAGTATTTT
few,TRBV12-3/TRBV12-4,-,TRBJ1-1,CASSSNRMMTEAFF,TGTGCCAGCAGTTCTAACAGGATGATGACTGAAGCTTTCTTT
-,TRBV6-2/TRBV6-3,-,TRBJ2-3,CAITKGIIGADTQHF,TGTGCCATCACCAAAGGGATCATAGGGGCAGATACGCAGCACTTT
-,TRBV6-5,TRBD2,TRBJ2-5,CASSHSGLADEYQETQYF,TGTGCCAGCAGTCACTCGGGGCTAGCGGACGAGTACCAAGAGACCCAGTACTTC
-,TRBV5-1,-,TRBJ1-1,CASSLDGWGTEAFF,TGCGCCAGCAGCTTGGACGGGTGGGGCACTGAAGCTTTCTTT
many,TRBV5-1,-,TRBJ2-5,CASRLGLLGQETQYF,TGCGCCAGCAGGCTGGGGCTTTTGGGGCAAGAGACCCAGTACTTC
-,TRBV4-1,-,TRBJ1-1,CASSHRTTNTEAFF,TGCGCCAGCAGCCACCGGACTACGAACACTGAAGCTTTCTTT
many,TRBV5-8,TRBD2,TRBJ2-7,CASSPPGLASYEQYF,TGTGCCAGCAGCCCACCGGGACTAGCGAGTTACGAGCAGTACTTC
-,TRBV12-3/TRBV12-4,TRBD1,TRBJ1-2,CASRPTGANYGYTF,TGTGCCAGCAGACCGACAGGGGCTAACTATGGCTACACCTTC
-,TRBV14,-,TRBJ1-1,CASSQGGRGAFF,TGTGCCAGCAGCCAGGGGGGACGGGGAGCTTTCTTT
many,TRBV7-9,-,TRBJ2-7,CASSSAYEQYF,TGTGCCAGCAGCTCAGCCTACGAGCAGTACTTC
-,TRBV10-1,-,TRBJ2-3,CASSEGGDTTDTQYF,TGCGCCAGCAGTGAAGGCGGGGATACCACAGATACGCAGTATTTT
many,TRBV18,TRBD1,TRBJ1-2,CASSLDGTDDGYTF,TGTGCCAGCTCCCTCGACGGGACAGATGATGGCTACACCTTC
-,TRBV7-8,-,TRBJ2-7,CASSSEEGYAYERYF,TGTGCCAGCAGCTCCGAAGAAGGATACGCCTACGAGCGGTACTTC
many,TRBV20-1,TRBD2,TRBJ2-1,CSARAGTGGPEQFF,TGCAGTGCAAGAGCCGGAACGGGAGGGCCTGAGCAGTTCTTC
-,TRBV25-1,-,TRBJ2-2,CASTHPLYFPYEQYFGPNTGELFF,-
many,TRBV10-1,-,TRBJ2-4,CASSEGGLAKNIQYF,TGCGCCAGCAGTGAGGGGGGGTTAGCCAAAAACATTCAGTACTTC
many,TRBV12-3/TRBV12-4,TRBD1,TRBJ2-7,CASSRGQGYYEQYF,TGTGCCAGCAGCAGGGGACAGGGGTACTACGAGCAGTACTTC